These 21 T cell receptor beta chains were sequenced from one sample in a study of blood T cell repertoires in COVID-19. The table came from immunoSEQ multiplex PCR; TCRdb's copy has only in-frame clones and leaves some out. The sample lists 450,000 or so clones, 85% to 90% occurring once. Sequences were obtained from peripheral blood. Every receptor here comes from a man aged 18 to 35 with COVID-19, enrolled during active disease.

The chain employs TRBV25-1 and TRBJ2-1; 13 nucleotides agree with TRBD2. The CDR3 spans 15 residues. The germline gives CDR1 MGHDK, CDR2 SYGVNS. Trimming removed 5 bases from V and 7 bases from J; junction bases left unmatched: 5. CDR3 sequence (DNA): TGTGCCAGCAGTCGACCGGGACTAGCGGGGAATGAGCAGTTCTTC. Amino acid sequence: CASSRPGLAGNEQFF.

Note on this clone: At the DNA level, this CDR3 is encoded by other sequences in the same sample as well. The chain combines TRBV2 with TRBJ1-4, with TRBD1 identical over 7 bases. This CDR3 contains 14 residues. Trimming at V came to 6 bases and at J to 5 bases, leaving 6 bases not matched to a gene. Looked up from germline, CDR1 is SNHLY and CDR2 is FYNNEI. As DNA, the CDR3 is TGTGCCAGCAGGGCCGGGACAGCAAATGAAAAACTGTTTTTT. Its translation: CASRAGTANEKLFF.

The rearrangement joins TRBV25-1 to TRBJ2-1; 9 bases map to TRBD2. The CDR3 totals 16 residues. CDR1 and CDR2 from the germline V gene are MGHDK and SYGVNS. V was clipped by 4 bases and J by 2 bases; unmatched bases: 6. In DNA, the CDR3 is TGTGCCAGCAGTGGAAGACTAGCGGTAACCTACAATGAGCAGTTCTTC. Translation: CASSGRLAVTYNEQFF.

The V and J genes are TRBV7-3 and TRBJ2-2; D is undetermined. Per the germline V gene, CDR1 is SGHTA and CDR2 is FQGTGA. With 1 base removed from V and 4 bases from J, the gap between germline ends came to 10 bases. The CDR3 is 15 residues long. Here the CDR3 DNA reads TGTGCCAGCAGCTTAAAAAGTACGGGCACCGGGGAGCTGTTTTTT. It is translated as CASSLKSTGTGELFF.

The genes are TRBV15 and TRBJ2-7; 9 bases line up with TRBD1. The CDR3 spans 17 residues. From germline, CDR1 is LNHNV and CDR2 YYDKDF (reference sequence). V gave up 3 bases and J gave up 3 bases; unmatched junction bases: 12. CDR3 nucleotides: TGTGCCACCAGCAGGGACAGGGGTAGGGAACTCGACTACGAGCAGTACTTC. It translates to CATSRDRGRELDYEQYF.

This chain links TRBV12-3 or TRBV12-4 with TRBJ1-3; D is perhaps TRBD1 (6 bases). This CDR3 is built from 13 residues. The V gene lost 11 bases and the J gene lost 0 bases, with 11 bases spanning the gap. The CDR3 DNA sequence: TGTGCCGGGGGGGCCTCCTCTGGAAACACCATATATTTT. Its translation: CAGGASSGNTIYF.

The chain employs TRBV5-5 and TRBJ2-7, with a tentative D call TRBD1 (6 bases). V gave up 6 bases and J gave up 2 bases, with 15 bases separating them. The CDR3 sequence is 14 residues long. Germline CDR1 and CDR2: SGHKS and YYEKEE (reference sequence). The CDR3 region has the DNA TGTGCCAGCACCCGGGGACACTCGACCTACGAGCAGTACTTC. Protein: CASTRGHSTYEQYF.

This chain joins TRBV18 and TRBJ1-1, with 10 bases identical to TRBD1. This CDR3 is built from 15 residues. Per the germline V gene, CDR1 is KGHSH and CDR2 is LQKENI. J lost 11 bases, V lost 6 bases, and 15 bases had no gene match. The CDR3 DNA reads TGTGCCAGCTCGTCAGGGACAGGGGCGGCGTGGGGGGCTTTCTTT. Amino acid sequence: CASSSGTGAAWGAFF.

The chain carries TRBV12-3 or TRBV12-4 and TRBJ2-7; D uncertain. Between the trimmed V and J ends, which lost 6 bases and 3 bases, there was a span of 12 bases. CDR3 length: 13 residues. The CDR3 sequence: CASSTRQGYEQYF. CDR3 sequence (DNA): TGTGCCAGCAGCACCCGACAAGGCTACGAGCAGTACTTC.

This chain links TRBV12-3 or TRBV12-4 with TRBJ2-5, with D possibly TRBD1 on 5 matching bases. V gave up 4 bases and J gave up 5 bases, with 11 bases separating them. The CDR3 runs to 13 residues. The CDR3 DNA reads as TGTGCCAGCAGTTCCAGGGTGGTGGAGACCCAGTACTTC. It codes for CASSSRVVETQYF.

V and J are TRBV7-8 and TRBJ2-7, with TRBD2 identical over 10 bases. J gave up 2 bases and V 2 bases, and 3 bases lay outside the gene matches. This CDR3 is built from 15 residues. CDR1 is SGHVS and CDR2 is FQNEAQ in the germline V gene. The CDR3 protein is CASSLPAGGPYEQYF. Written as DNA, the CDR3 is TGTGCCAGCAGCTTACCAGCGGGAGGGCCCTACGAGCAGTACTTC.

The V call is TRBV7-9, the J call TRBJ1-4, with TRBD1 matching over 7 bases. CDR1 and CDR2 from the germline V gene are SEHNR and FQNEAQ (reference sequence). V trimming: 4 bases; J trimming: 0 bases; junction bases outside the gene matches: 8. The CDR3 extends over 17 amino acids. Here the CDR3 reads CASSSRQGGTTNEKLFF. The CDR3, as DNA: TGTGCCAGCAGCTCCAGACAGGGCGGAACAACTAATGAAAAACTGTTTTTT.

The rearrangement links TRBV7-8 to TRBJ2-7; D might be TRBD1 (6 bases). Trimming left V 0 bases short and J 3 bases short, with 12 bases between. CDR3 length: 15 residues. The germline CDR1 and CDR2 sequences are SGHVS and FQNEAQ. The CDR3 coding sequence is TGTGCCAGCAGCTTAGCAGGGGGACGGAACTACGAGCAGTACTTC. It codes for CASSLAGGRNYEQYF.

The chain joins TRBV3-1 (or the pseudogene TRBV3-2) to TRBJ2-5; D ambiguous. From germline, CDR1 is LGHDT and CDR2 YNNKEL (reference sequence). Trimming pared 8 bases from V and 5 bases from J, leaving 12 bases between. This CDR3 comprises 12 residues. The CDR3 DNA is TGTGCCAGCTCGGGTGTCGAGGAGACCCAGTACTTC. As protein: CASSGVEETQYF.

This clone was seen more than once but under ten times. This chain uses TRBV9 with TRBJ1-3, with a tentative D call TRBD1 (6 bases). The CDR3 totals 15 residues. Trimming stripped 4 bases from V and 2 bases from J, with 13 bases between. Germline assignment: CDR1 SGDLS and CDR2 YYNGEE. The CDR3 loop is CASSILTGTGNTIYF. CDR3 bases: TGTGCCAGCAGCATACTAACAGGGACTGGAAACACCATATATTTT.

The chain joins TRBV5-4 to TRBJ2-2, with D perhaps matching TRBD2 (6 bases). This CDR3 spans 15 amino acids. The V end lost 4 bases, the J end lost 6 bases, and 16 bases lay between the germline ends. Germline CDR1 and CDR2: SGHNT and YYREEE (reference sequence). CDR3 in DNA: TGTGCCAGCAGCGCCCGGTGGAGGGACCCCGGGGAGCTGTTTTTT. This gives the protein CASSARWRDPGELFF. The variable domain in full, completed from reference TRBV5-4 and TRBJ2-2, reads ETGVTQSPTHLIKTRGQQVTLRCSSQSGHNTVSWYQQALGQGPQFIFQYYREEENGRGNFPPRFSGLQFPNYSSELNVNALELDDSALYLCASSARWRDPGELFFGEGSRLTVL.

The rearrangement links TRBV5-8 to TRBJ1-6, with TRBD1 as a possible D gene (6 bases). Germline lookup yields CDR1 SGHTS and CDR2 YDEGEE. V lost 0 bases to trimming and J lost 4 bases, with 11 bases between them. The CDR3 loop spans 16 amino acids. CDR3 coding DNA: TGTGCCAGCAGCTTGGCTGGGGGCGCGTATAATTCACCCCTCCACTTT. It codes for CASSLAGGAYNSPLHF.

The sample holds a few counts of this clone. This sequence joins TRBV5-1 and TRBJ1-1, with 11 bases identical to TRBD1. Trimming at V came to 0 bases and at J to 4 bases, leaving 2 bases not matched to a gene. Germline CDR1 SGHRS, CDR2 YFSETQ. This CDR3 contains 15 residues. The CDR3 coding sequence is TGCGCCAGCAGCTTGGAAGGGACAGGGGGCACTGAAGCTTTCTTT. Its protein product is CASSLEGTGGTEAFF.

The chain recombines TRBV5-4 with TRBJ1-3, with D possibly being TRBD1 (6 bases). V was pared by 4 bases and J by 0 bases, with 11 bases between. The CDR3 totals 15 residues. CDR1 is SGHNT, CDR2 YYREEE, per germline (reference sequence). The CDR3 here is CASSLSGASGNTIYF. The CDR3 bases are TGTGCCAGCAGCCTGTCAGGGGCCTCTGGAAACACCATATATTTT.

The rearrangement links TRBV30 to TRBJ2-1; D possibly corresponds to TRBD2 (6 bases). The CDR3 totals 16 residues. CDR1 is GTSNPN, CDR2 SVGIG, per germline (reference sequence). V lost 3 bases and J 4 bases, leaving 19 bases between the germline ends. CDR3 nucleotides: TGTGCCTGGAGCCCTGGGAGGAACAGAGGATACAATGAGCAGTTCTTC. It translates to CAWSPGRNRGYNEQFF.

In DNA, the CDR3 is TGCGCCAGCAGCCGGGAAGGGATCGAGCAGTACTTC. Protein: CASSREGIEQYF. The rearrangement uses TRBV5-1 and TRBJ2-7; weak D call: TRBD2 (5 bases). Trimming took off 4 bases at V and 6 bases at J, with 11 bases between the two ends. CDR1 is SGHRS and CDR2 is YFSETQ in the germline V gene. The CDR3 has 12 amino acids. The full variable domain, in which reference TRBV5-1 and TRBJ2-7 provide the parts outside the CDR3, is KAGVTQTPRYLIKTRGQQVTLSCSPISGHRSVSWYQQTPGQGLQFLFEYFSETQRNKGNFPGRFSGRQFSNSRSEMNVSTLELGDSALYLCASSREGIEQYFGPGTRLTVT.